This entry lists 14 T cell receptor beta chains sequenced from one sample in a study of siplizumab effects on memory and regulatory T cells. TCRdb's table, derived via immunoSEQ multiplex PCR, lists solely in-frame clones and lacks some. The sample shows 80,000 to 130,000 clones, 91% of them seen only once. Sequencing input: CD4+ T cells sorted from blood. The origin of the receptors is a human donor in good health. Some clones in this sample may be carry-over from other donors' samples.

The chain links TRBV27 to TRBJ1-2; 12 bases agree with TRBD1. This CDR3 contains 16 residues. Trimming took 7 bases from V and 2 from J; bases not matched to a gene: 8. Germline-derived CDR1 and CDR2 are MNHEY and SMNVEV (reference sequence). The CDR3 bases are TGTGCCAGCAAAACCCCCGGGACAGGGGGCAACTATGGCTACACCTTC. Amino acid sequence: CASKTPGTGGNYGYTF.

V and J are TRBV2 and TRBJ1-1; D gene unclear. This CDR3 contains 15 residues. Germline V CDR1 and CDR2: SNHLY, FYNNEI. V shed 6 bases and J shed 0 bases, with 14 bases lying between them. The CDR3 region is CASRTGRPMNTEAFF. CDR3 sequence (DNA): TGTGCCAGCAGGACGGGGAGACCGATGAACACTGAAGCTTTCTTT.

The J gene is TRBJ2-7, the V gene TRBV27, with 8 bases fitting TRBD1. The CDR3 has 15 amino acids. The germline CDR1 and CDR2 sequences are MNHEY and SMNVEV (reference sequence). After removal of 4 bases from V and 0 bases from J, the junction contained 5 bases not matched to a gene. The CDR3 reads CASSWRTGRSYEQYF. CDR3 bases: TGTGCCAGCAGTTGGAGGACAGGGCGCTCCTACGAGCAGTACTTC.

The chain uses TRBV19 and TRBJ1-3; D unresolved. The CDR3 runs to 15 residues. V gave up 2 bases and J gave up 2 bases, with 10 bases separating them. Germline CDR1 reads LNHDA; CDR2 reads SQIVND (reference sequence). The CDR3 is CASSIILGTGNTIYF. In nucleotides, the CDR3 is TGTGCCAGTAGTATAATTCTTGGCACTGGAAACACCATATATTTT.

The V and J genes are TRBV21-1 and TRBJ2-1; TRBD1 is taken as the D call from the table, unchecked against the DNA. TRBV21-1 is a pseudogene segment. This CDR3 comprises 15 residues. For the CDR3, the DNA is TGTGCCAGCAGCAACCCCAGGGGGCGGGGGTATGAGCAGTTCTTC. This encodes CASSNPRGRGYEQFF.

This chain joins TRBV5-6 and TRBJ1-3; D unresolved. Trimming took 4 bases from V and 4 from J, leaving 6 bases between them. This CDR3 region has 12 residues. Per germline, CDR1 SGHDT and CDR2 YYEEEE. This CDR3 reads CASSLGGNTIYF. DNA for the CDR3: TGTGCCAGCAGCCTCGGCGGAAACACCATATATTTT.

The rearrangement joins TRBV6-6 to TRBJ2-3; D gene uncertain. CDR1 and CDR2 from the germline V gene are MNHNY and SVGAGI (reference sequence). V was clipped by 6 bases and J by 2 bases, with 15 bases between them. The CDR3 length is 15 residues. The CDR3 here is CASSRVMGFTDTQYF. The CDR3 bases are TGTGCCAGCAGCCGAGTAATGGGTTTCACAGATACGCAGTATTTT.

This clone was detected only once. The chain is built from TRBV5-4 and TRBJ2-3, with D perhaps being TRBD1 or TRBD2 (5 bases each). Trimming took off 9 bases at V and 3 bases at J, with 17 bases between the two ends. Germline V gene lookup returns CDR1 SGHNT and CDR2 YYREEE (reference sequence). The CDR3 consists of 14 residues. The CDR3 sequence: CAIGTELTTDTQYF. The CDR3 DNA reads TGTGCCATCGGGACCGAATTAACTACAGATACGCAGTATTTT.

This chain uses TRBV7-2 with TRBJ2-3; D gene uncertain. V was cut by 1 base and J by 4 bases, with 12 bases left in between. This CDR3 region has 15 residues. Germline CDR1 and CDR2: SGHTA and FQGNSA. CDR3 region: CASSLGGSRSDTQYF. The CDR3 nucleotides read TGTGCCAGCAGCTTAGGTGGGTCCAGATCAGATACGCAGTATTTT.

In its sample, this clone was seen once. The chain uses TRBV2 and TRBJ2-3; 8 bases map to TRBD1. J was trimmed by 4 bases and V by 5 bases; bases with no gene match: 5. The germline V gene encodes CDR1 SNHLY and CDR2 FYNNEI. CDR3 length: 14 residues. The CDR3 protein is CASSLDRGADTQYF. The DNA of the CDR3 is TGTGCCAGCAGTCTTGACAGGGGAGCAGATACGCAGTATTTT.

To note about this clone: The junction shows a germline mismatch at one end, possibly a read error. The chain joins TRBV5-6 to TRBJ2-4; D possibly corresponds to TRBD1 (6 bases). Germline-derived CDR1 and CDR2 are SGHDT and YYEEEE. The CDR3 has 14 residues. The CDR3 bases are TGTGCCAGCAGTTCGGTGGGGGCCAGAAACATTCAGTACTTC. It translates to CASSSVGARNIQYF.

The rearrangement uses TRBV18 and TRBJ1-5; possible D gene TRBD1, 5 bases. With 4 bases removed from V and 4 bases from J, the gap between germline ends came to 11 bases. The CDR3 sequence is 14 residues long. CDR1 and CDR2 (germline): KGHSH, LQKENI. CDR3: CASSHVDSNQPQHF. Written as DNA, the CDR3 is TGTGCCAGCTCACACGTCGACAGTAATCAGCCCCAGCATTTT.

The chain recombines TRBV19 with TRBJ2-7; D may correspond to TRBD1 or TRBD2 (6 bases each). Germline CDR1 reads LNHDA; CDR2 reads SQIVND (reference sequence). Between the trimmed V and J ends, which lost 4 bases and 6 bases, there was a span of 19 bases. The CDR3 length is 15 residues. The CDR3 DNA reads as TGTGCCAGTAGTACGCCAAAGTTAGGGGGAGGCGAGCAGTACTTC. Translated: CASSTPKLGGGEQYF.

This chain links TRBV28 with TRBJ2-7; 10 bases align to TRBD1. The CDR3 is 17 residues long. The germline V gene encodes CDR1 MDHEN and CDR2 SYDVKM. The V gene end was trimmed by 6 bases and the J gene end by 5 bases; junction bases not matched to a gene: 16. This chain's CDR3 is CASRIPTGGAEWNEQYF. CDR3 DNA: TGTGCCAGCAGAATCCCGACAGGGGGCGCGGAGTGGAACGAGCAGTACTTC.